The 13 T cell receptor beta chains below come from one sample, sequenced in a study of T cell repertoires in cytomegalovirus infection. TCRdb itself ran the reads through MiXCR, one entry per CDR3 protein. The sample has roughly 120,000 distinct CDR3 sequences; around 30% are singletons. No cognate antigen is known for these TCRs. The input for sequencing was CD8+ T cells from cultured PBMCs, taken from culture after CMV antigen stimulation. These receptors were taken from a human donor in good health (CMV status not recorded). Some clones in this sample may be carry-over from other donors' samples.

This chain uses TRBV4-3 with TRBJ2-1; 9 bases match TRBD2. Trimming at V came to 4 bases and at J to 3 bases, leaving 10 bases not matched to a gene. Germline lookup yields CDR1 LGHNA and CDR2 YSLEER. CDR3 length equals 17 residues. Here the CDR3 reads CASSPGKRGDHYNEQFF. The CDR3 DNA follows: TGCGCCAGCAGCCCGGGAAAGCGGGGGGATCACTACAATGAGCAGTTCTTC.

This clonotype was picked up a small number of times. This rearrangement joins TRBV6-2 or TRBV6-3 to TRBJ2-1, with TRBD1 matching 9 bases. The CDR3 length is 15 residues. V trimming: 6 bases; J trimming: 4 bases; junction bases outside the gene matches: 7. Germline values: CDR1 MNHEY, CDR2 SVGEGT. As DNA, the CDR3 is TGTGCCAGCAGACCGACAGGGGGAGTTTACAATGAGCAGTTCTTC. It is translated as CASRPTGGVYNEQFF.

Here the CDR3 DNA reads TGTGCCAGCAGTTACTCGAGACAGGGAAACACCATATATTTT. The encoded protein is CASSYSRQGNTIYF. The genes are TRBV6-5 and TRBJ1-3; D perhaps matches TRBD1 (5 bases). Germline V CDR1 and CDR2: MNHEY, SVGAGI. The length of the CDR3 is 14 residues. Between the trimmed V and J ends, which lost 0 bases and 4 bases, there was a span of 7 bases.

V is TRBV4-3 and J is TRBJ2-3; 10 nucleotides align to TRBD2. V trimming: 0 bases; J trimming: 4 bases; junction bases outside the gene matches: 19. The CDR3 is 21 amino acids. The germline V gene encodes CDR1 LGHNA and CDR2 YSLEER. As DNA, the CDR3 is TGCGCCAGCAGCCAAGAAGTTACTAGCGGGGCCACTACACGAGGCGCAGATACGCAGTATTTT. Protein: CASSQEVTSGATTRGADTQYF.

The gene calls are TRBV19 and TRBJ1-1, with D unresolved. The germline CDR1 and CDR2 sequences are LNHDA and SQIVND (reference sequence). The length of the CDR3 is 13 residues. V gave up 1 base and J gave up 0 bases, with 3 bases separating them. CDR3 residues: CASSIVLNTEAFF. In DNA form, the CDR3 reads TGTGCCAGTAGTATAGTCTTGAACACTGAAGCTTTCTTT.

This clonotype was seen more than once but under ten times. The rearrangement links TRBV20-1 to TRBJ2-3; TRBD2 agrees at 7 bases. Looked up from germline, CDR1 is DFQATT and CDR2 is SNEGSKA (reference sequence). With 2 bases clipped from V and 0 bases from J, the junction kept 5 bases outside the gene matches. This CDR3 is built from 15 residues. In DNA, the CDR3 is TGCAGTGCTAGAATGTGGGGGGGAAGCACAGATACGCAGTATTTT. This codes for CSARMWGGSTDTQYF.

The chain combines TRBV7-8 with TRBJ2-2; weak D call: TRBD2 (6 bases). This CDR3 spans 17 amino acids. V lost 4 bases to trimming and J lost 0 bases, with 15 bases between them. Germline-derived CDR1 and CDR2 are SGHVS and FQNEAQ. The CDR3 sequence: CASSSRAAGPNTGELFF. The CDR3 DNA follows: TGTGCCAGCAGCTCAAGGGCGGCGGGGCCGAACACCGGGGAGCTGTTTTTT.

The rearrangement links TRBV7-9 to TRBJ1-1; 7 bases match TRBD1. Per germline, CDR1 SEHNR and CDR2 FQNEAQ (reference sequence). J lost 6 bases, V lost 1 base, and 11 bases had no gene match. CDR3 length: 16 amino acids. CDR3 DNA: TGTGCCAGCAGCTTAGGAGGGGGCGCGTTGTACGCTGAAGCTTTCTTT. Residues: CASSLGGGALYAEAFF.

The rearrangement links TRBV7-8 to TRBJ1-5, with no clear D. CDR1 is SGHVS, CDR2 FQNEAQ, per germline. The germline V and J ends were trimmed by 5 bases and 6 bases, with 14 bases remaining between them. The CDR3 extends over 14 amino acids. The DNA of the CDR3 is TGTGCCAGCAGCGTCGGCGTGTTGGGTCAGCCCCAGCATTTT. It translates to CASSVGVLGQPQHF.

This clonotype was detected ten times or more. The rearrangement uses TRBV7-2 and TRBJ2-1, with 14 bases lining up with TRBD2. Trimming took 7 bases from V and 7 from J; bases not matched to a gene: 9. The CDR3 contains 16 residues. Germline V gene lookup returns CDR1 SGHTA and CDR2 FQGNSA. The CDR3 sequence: CASNLIWTSGGNEQFF. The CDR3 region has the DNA TGTGCCAGCAACCTTATATGGACTAGCGGGGGGAATGAGCAGTTCTTC. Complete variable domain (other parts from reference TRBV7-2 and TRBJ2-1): GAGVSQSPSNKVTEKGKDVELRCDPISGHTALYWYRQSLGQGLEFLIYFQGNSAPDKSGLPSDRFSAERTGGSVSTLTIQRTQQEDSAVYLCASNLIWTSGGNEQFFGPGTRLTVL.

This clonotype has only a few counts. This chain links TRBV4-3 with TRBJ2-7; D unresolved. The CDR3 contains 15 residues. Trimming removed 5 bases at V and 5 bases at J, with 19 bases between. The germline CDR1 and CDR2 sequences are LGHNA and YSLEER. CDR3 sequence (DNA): TGCGCCAGCAGCTACCTCCGAGAGCCCCTCAACGAGCAGTACTTC. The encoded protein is CASSYLREPLNEQYF.

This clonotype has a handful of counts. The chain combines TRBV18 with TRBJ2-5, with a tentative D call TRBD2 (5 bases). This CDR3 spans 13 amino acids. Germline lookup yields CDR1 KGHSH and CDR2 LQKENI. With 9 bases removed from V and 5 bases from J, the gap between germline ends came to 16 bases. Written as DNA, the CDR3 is TGTGCCAGACCTGCTAGGCCGGGGGAGACCCAGTACTTC. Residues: CARPARPGETQYF.

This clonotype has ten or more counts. CDR3 residues: CASRFAGLNYEQYF. Here the CDR3 DNA reads TGTGCCAGCAGATTCGCGGGACTAAACTACGAGCAGTACTTC. The chain combines TRBV28 with TRBJ2-7, with 7 bases matching TRBD2. Germline lookup yields CDR1 MDHEN and CDR2 SYDVKM. This CDR3 has 14 residues. V was clipped by 6 bases and J by 3 bases; unmatched bases: 8.